This entry is about one T cell receptor beta chain. CDR1 is MNHNY, CDR2 SVGAGI, per germline (reference sequence). The CDR3 sequence is 15 residues long. The germline V and J ends were trimmed by 1 base and 10 bases, with 19 bases remaining between them. This record comes from a study of technical replicates of blood from several donors. This table comes from immunoSEQ multiplex PCR, and its TCRdb copy is limited to in-frame clones, with some not included. The sample records 75,000 to 100,000 clones, around 94% being singletons. The chain is built from TRBV6-6 and TRBJ1-2, with no clear D. The origin of this receptor is a human donor in good health. The specimen was T cells isolated from PBMCs. CDR3 sequence: CASSYLPNSKLVYTF. CDR3 coding DNA: TGTGCCAGCAGTTACTTACCTAACTCGAAGTTGGTCTACACCTTC.